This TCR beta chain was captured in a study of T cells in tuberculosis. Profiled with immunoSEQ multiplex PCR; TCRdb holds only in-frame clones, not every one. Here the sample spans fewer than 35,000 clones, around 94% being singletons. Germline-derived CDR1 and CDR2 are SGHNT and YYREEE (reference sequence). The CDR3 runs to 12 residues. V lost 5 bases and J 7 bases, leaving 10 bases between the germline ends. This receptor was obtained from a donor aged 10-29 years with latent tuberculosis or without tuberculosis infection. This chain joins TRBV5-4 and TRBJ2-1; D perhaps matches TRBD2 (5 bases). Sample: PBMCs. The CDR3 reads CASRHPGNEQFF. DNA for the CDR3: TGTGCCAGCAGACACCCGGGGAATGAGCAGTTCTTC. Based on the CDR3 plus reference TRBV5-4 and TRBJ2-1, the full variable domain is ETGVTQSPTHLIKTRGQQVTLRCSSQSGHNTVSWYQQALGQGPQFIFQYYREEENGRGNFPPRFSGLQFPNYSSELNVNALELDDSALYLCASRHPGNEQFFGPGTRLTVL.